These T cell receptor beta chains were read from a single sample in a study of shared clonotypes between healthy human individuals. The table came from immunoSEQ multiplex PCR; TCRdb's copy has only in-frame clones and leaves some out. The data hold approximately 1.5 million clones, with around 98.5% observed a single time. The sample taken for sequencing was naive CD4+ T cells sorted from blood. The receptor source for this set is a man between 25 and 39 years old in good health. The CDR3 runs from the conserved cysteine through the conserved F or W. Fields, in order: V gene, clone size, D gene, J gene, CDR3 protein, CDR3 DNA. The D gene is left open where the match is weak. Clone size, where shown, is once, few, many, or a class for clones that have expanded.

v_call: TRBV19
clone_size: once
d_call: -
j_call: TRBJ1-1
cdr3_aa: CASKAAANTEAFF
cdr3_nt: TGTGCCAGTAAAGCGGCGGCGAACACTGAAGCTTTCTTT

v_call: TRBV5-1
clone_size: -
d_call: -
j_call: TRBJ1-4
cdr3_aa: CASSFGSGANEKLFF
cdr3_nt: TGCGCCAGCAGCTTTGGGTCCGGGGCTAATGAAAAACTGTTTTTT

v_call: TRBV7-8
clone_size: -
d_call: -
j_call: TRBJ1-1
cdr3_aa: CASSLAQIRRSRDTEAFF
cdr3_nt: TGTGCCAGCAGCTTAGCACAAATCCGACGGTCGAGGGACACTGAAGCTTTCTTT

v_call: TRBV5-1
clone_size: -
d_call: -
j_call: TRBJ1-5
cdr3_aa: CASSPDRDQPQHF
cdr3_nt: TGCGCCAGCAGCCCGGACAGAGATCAGCCCCAGCATTTT

v_call: TRBV7-7
clone_size: -
d_call: TRBD2
j_call: TRBJ2-2
cdr3_aa: CASSKERLAANTGELFF
cdr3_nt: TGTGCCAGCAGCAAAGAGAGGCTAGCGGCGAACACCGGGGAGCTGTTTTTT

v_call: TRBV5-1
clone_size: -
d_call: -
j_call: TRBJ2-2
cdr3_aa: CASSLSHSNTGELFF
cdr3_nt: TGCGCCAGCAGCTTGAGCCACTCGAACACCGGGGAGCTGTTTTTT

v_call: TRBV11-3
clone_size: -
d_call: -
j_call: TRBJ2-5
cdr3_aa: CASSSPWDTQETQYF
cdr3_nt: TGTGCCAGCAGCTCCCCATGGGACACACAAGAGACCCAGTACTTC

v_call: TRBV15
clone_size: -
d_call: -
j_call: TRBJ1-2
cdr3_aa: CATSRGGQPYTF
cdr3_nt: TGTGCCACCAGCAGAGGCGGACAACCCTACACCTTC

v_call: TRBV13
clone_size: -
d_call: -
j_call: TRBJ2-7
cdr3_aa: CASSLVGRASYEQYF
cdr3_nt: TGTGCCAGCAGCCTCGTTGGCCGGGCCTCCTACGAGCAGTACTTC

v_call: TRBV10-3
clone_size: -
d_call: TRBD1
j_call: TRBJ2-7
cdr3_aa: CAIAAGTGTYEQYF
cdr3_nt: TGTGCCATCGCCGCCGGGACAGGGACCTACGAGCAGTACTTC

v_call: TRBV29-1
clone_size: -
d_call: TRBD2
j_call: TRBJ2-7
cdr3_aa: CSVEDPTSLAGVGGEQYF
cdr3_nt: TGCAGCGTTGAAGACCCCACTTCACTAGCGGGAGTCGGTGGCGAGCAGTACTTC

v_call: TRBV21-1
clone_size: -
d_call: -
j_call: TRBJ2-7
cdr3_aa: CASSPEYRGRKKYEQYF
cdr3_nt: TGTGCCAGCAGCCCGGAGTATCGGGGGCGAAAGAAGTACGAGCAGTACTTC

v_call: TRBV5-4
clone_size: -
d_call: TRBD2
j_call: TRBJ2-1
cdr3_aa: CASSVGLAGEEFF
cdr3_nt: TGTGCCAGCAGCGTCGGACTAGCGGGAGAGGAGTTCTTC

v_call: TRBV5-1
clone_size: -
d_call: TRBD2
j_call: TRBJ2-7
cdr3_aa: CASSSGSGDEQYF
cdr3_nt: TGCGCCAGCAGTAGCGGGAGTGGCGACGAGCAGTACTTC

v_call: TRBV6-5
clone_size: -
d_call: TRBD1
j_call: TRBJ1-2
cdr3_aa: CASSYLGQTKDGYTF
cdr3_nt: TGTGCCAGCAGTTACCTGGGACAGACTAAGGATGGCTACACCTTC

v_call: TRBV19
clone_size: -
d_call: -
j_call: TRBJ1-5
cdr3_aa: CASSIARYPKSGQPQHF
cdr3_nt: TGTGCCAGTAGTATTGCCAGATACCCTAAATCGGGGCAGCCCCAGCATTTT

v_call: TRBV7-9
clone_size: -
d_call: -
j_call: TRBJ2-5
cdr3_aa: CASSPGGLPQETQYF
cdr3_nt: TGTGCCAGCAGCCCAGGGGGGTTACCGCAAGAGACCCAGTACTTC

v_call: TRBV5-8
clone_size: -
d_call: -
j_call: TRBJ2-5
cdr3_aa: CASSYTPKGPQYF
cdr3_nt: TGTGCCAGCTCCTATACCCCCAAGGGTCCCCAGTACTTC

v_call: TRBV19
clone_size: once
d_call: -
j_call: TRBJ2-2
cdr3_aa: CASSISLRDTGELFF
cdr3_nt: TGTGCCAGTAGTATAAGTTTAAGGGACACCGGGGAGCTGTTTTTT

v_call: TRBV5-1
clone_size: -
d_call: -
j_call: TRBJ2-1
cdr3_aa: CASSFYGQGYNEQFF
cdr3_nt: TGCGCCAGCAGTTTTTATGGCCAAGGATACAATGAGCAGTTCTTC

v_call: TRBV27
clone_size: once
d_call: TRBD1
j_call: TRBJ1-5
cdr3_aa: CASSSYRGQGNQPQHF
cdr3_nt: TGTGCCAGCAGTTCCTACAGGGGGCAGGGCAATCAGCCCCAGCATTTT

v_call: TRBV15
clone_size: -
d_call: -
j_call: TRBJ1-2
cdr3_aa: CATSRDRREANYGYTF
cdr3_nt: TGTGCCACCAGCAGAGATAGAAGGGAGGCAAACTATGGCTACACCTTC

v_call: TRBV30
clone_size: -
d_call: -
j_call: TRBJ2-7
cdr3_aa: CAGNGRLSREQYF
cdr3_nt: TGTGCGGGGAATGGGAGACTTTCTAGGGAGCAGTACTTC

v_call: TRBV5-1
clone_size: -
d_call: TRBD1
j_call: TRBJ1-1
cdr3_aa: CASTGQGWDTEAFF
cdr3_nt: TGCGCCAGCACAGGACAGGGGTGGGACACTGAAGCTTTCTTT

v_call: TRBV7-6
clone_size: once
d_call: -
j_call: TRBJ2-7
cdr3_aa: CASSRLAMGYYEQYF
cdr3_nt: TGTGCCAGCAGCCGTTTGGCCATGGGGTACTACGAGCAGTACTTC

v_call: TRBV18
clone_size: -
d_call: -
j_call: TRBJ2-7
cdr3_aa: CASSPSGGQGEQYF
cdr3_nt: TGTGCCAGCTCACCCTCCGGGGGGCAAGGCGAGCAGTACTTC

v_call: TRBV28
clone_size: -
d_call: -
j_call: TRBJ2-3
cdr3_aa: CASGDSGTGLGADTQYF
cdr3_nt: TGTGCCAGCGGAGATAGCGGAACAGGGCTTGGCGCAGATACGCAGTATTTT

v_call: TRBV7-3
clone_size: -
d_call: -
j_call: TRBJ2-3
cdr3_aa: CASSLVGGDTQYF
cdr3_nt: TGTGCCAGCAGCTTAGTAGGAGGGGATACGCAGTATTTT

v_call: TRBV7-9
clone_size: -
d_call: -
j_call: TRBJ2-7
cdr3_aa: CASSRRELRAYEQYF
cdr3_nt: TGTGCCAGCAGCCGCCGAGAACTCCGGGCCTACGAGCAGTACTTC

v_call: TRBV28
clone_size: -
d_call: -
j_call: TRBJ2-7
cdr3_aa: CASSPSTTLYYF
cdr3_nt: TGTGCCAGCAGTCCCTCCACAACACTCTACTACTTC

v_call: TRBV7-2
clone_size: -
d_call: -
j_call: TRBJ2-7
cdr3_aa: CASSLELASSPEQYF
cdr3_nt: TGTGCCAGCAGCTTAGAGCTAGCCAGTTCACCCGAGCAGTACTTC

v_call: TRBV11-3
clone_size: -
d_call: -
j_call: TRBJ2-3
cdr3_aa: CASSRGTEFTDTQYF
cdr3_nt: TGTGCCAGCAGCAGGGGGACGGAATTCACAGATACGCAGTATTTT

v_call: TRBV2
clone_size: -
d_call: -
j_call: TRBJ2-7
cdr3_aa: CASSRTQNPSYEQYF
cdr3_nt: TGTGCCAGCAGTCGGACCCAAAACCCTTCGTACGAGCAGTACTTC